This TCR beta chain emerged from a study of blood T cell repertoires in COVID-19 (dated by TCRdb to the early 2020s). Study-wide context: Samples from collaborators originated in the United States, Italy and Spain and spanned both the acute and convalescent phases of COVID-19. The prospective study material was composed of cDNA or gDNA derived from T cells, B-cell-depleted T cells, or PBMCs. The dataset comprised deeply sampled blood TCRbeta repertoires from subjects exposed to, actively infected with, or recovered from COVID-19. A freely available public database, intended as a resource for researchers studying the immune response to SARS-CoV-2, is where the repertoires were released. The samples were drawn from two sources: the first 160 participants of the ongoing ImmuneRACE study, and 1,254 subjects contributed by 6 global collaborators. Nearly every sample came with metadata listing a de-identified subject ID, COVID-19 status, age in years and sex. HLA class I and class II types, where available, came from metadata supplied by the sample provider rather than from assay-based typing. Points the paper makes about the study in general: The quantity of clinical and demographic metadata differed by source and by participant and was supplied without curation.

TCRbeta CDR3 regions were amplified from genomic DNA using the immunoSEQ Assay, a bias-controlled multiplex PCR. For the original study's pipeline: Nucleated cell counts per sample were estimated from amplification of reference gene primers within the assay. To quantify the absolute abundance of each unique TCRbeta CDR3 rearrangement, sequence reads were collapsed and filtered. Productive Simpson clonality was computed per sample as the square root of Simpson's diversity index over productive rearrangements. TCRdb holds this immuneACCESS table with in-frame rearrangements only. Some clones are missing; in checked studies, unresolved V genes explain under half, and the rest has no known cause. That table supplies the V and J calls and clone size; D and trimming were determined from the DNA. The sample contains 90,000 to 150,000 clones, 80% to 90% of them found a single time. The top ten hold less than 30% of the sample.

Spanning cysteine to phenylalanine, the CDR3 consists of 18 amino acids. Only CDR3 DNA is held: 54 bases, read in frame from base 1. CDR1 SNHLY and CDR2 FYNNEI were looked up in the germline V gene. V and J lose 1 base and 1 base, and a span of 17 bases separates them. Whole blood was collected in K2EDTA tubes by collaborating institutions according to the institutions' own protocols. For TCRbeta analysis, collaborators shipped samples in one of three forms: frozen whole blood, isolated PBMCs, or DNA extracted from either of those sample types. A note on this clone: What this receptor recognizes is not known. There are no base qualities to consult, and no much larger clone falls within one base.

The sequenced sample consisted of peripheral blood. The chain uses TRBV2 and TRBJ2-1; TRBD2 is perhaps the D gene, given 6 matching bases. This TCR came from a man between 65 and 85 years old with active or convalescent COVID-19. The base sequence is TGTGCCAGCAGTGAAGGTATACTAGCCAAAACATCCTACAATGAGCAGTTCTTC. Translated, it reads CASSEGILAKTSYNEQFF.